The TCR beta chain under discussion was sequenced for a study of cytomegalovirus exposure and HLA in healthy donors. The PCR contained 60 Vbeta and 13 Jbeta primers. This table comes from immunoSEQ multiplex PCR, and its TCRdb copy is limited to in-frame clones, with some not included. The sample holds around 120,000 clones. The junction had 3 bases not matched to a gene; V was cut back by 10 bases and J by 1 base. CDR1 and CDR2 (germline): MDHEN, SYDVKM. The CDR3 has 13 residues. This TCR was sampled from a man between 18 and 29 years old in good health and CMV-seronegative. V usage is TRBV28 and J usage is TRBJ2-7, with 11 bases lining up with TRBD2. Source material: PBMCs. The CDR3 DNA reads TGTGCCACTTGGACTAGCGGGTCCTACGAGCAGTACTTC. Translated: CATWTSGSYEQYF.